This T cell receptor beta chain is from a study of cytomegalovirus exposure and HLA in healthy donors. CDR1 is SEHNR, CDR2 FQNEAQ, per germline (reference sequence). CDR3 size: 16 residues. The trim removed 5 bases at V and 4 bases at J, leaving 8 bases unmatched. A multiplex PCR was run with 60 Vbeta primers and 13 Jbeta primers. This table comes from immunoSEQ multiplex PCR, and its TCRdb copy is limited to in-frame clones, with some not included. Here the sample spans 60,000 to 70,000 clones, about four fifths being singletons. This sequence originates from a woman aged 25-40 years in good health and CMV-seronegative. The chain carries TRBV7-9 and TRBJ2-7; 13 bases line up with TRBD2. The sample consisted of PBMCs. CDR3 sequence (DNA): TGTGCCAGCAGCCCAGGACTAGCGGGAGTCGGGTACGAGCAGTACTTC. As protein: CASSPGLAGVGYEQYF.